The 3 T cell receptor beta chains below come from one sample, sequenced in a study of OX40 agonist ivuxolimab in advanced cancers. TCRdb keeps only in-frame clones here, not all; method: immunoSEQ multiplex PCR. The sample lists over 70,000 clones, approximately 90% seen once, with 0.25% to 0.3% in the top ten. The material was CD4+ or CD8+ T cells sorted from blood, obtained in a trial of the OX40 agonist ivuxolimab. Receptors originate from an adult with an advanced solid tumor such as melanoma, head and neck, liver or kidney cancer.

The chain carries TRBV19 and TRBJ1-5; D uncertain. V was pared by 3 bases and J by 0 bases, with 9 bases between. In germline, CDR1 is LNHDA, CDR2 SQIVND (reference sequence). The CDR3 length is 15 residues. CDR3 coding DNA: TGTGCCAGTAGTATTAACCCGTATAGCAATCAGCCCCAGCATTTT. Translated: CASSINPYSNQPQHF.

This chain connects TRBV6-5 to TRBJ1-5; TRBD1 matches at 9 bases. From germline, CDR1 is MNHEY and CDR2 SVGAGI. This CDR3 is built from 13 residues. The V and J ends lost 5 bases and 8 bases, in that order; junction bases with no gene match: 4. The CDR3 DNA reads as TGTGCCAGCAGTCGACAGGGGGAAGAGCCCCAGCATTTT. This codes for CASSRQGEEPQHF.

The CDR3 DNA reads TGTGCCTGGAGTCCCCGAGGGGTAAGCTACACCTTC. This codes for CAWSPRGVSYTF. V is TRBV30 and J is TRBJ1-2, with D maybe TRBD1 (5 bases). This CDR3 spans 12 amino acids. CDR1 and CDR2 from the germline V gene are GTSNPN and SVGIG (reference sequence). V lost 2 bases, J lost 9 bases, and 13 bases lay in between.